Given below is one T cell receptor (beta chain) in context. The data stem from a study of blood T cell repertoires in COVID-19. The method was immunoSEQ multiplex PCR; TCRdb's version includes in-frame clones alone and lacks a portion of them. The table lists roughly 140,000 clones, roughly 85% of them singletons, with 7% to 10% in the top ten. V lost 3 bases, J lost 0 bases, and 9 bases stayed unmatched. CDR3 length: 18 amino acids. The germline gives CDR1 SNHLY, CDR2 FYNNEI. The chain couples TRBV2 to TRBJ2-1; 9 bases match TRBD2. Sequencing was carried out using peripheral blood. This receptor was taken from a woman in her fifties or sixties with COVID-19, enrolled during active disease. The CDR3, as DNA: TGTGCCAGCAGTGAGAGGACTAGCGTACCCAGCTCCTACAATGAGCAGTTCTTC. Translation gives CASSERTSVPSSYNEQFF.